This T cell receptor beta chain came from a study of CD8 T cells in Susac syndrome. cDNA came from about 0.5 to 1 ug RNA primed by random hexamers. The TCR beta CDR3 was amplified by immunoSEQ multiplex PCR across 54 Vbeta, 13 Jbeta. TCRdb reprocessed the immunoSEQ multiplex PCR reads via MiXCR and lists one record per CDR3 protein. The top ten hold around 0.12% of the sample, which has about 400,000 distinct CDR3 sequences, 85% seen once. V lost 3 bases, J lost 6 bases, and 1 base stayed unmatched. The CDR3 length is 12 residues. Germline CDR1 MGHRA, CDR2 YSYEKL. The rearrangement uses TRBV4-1 and TRBJ1-1, with 7 bases fitting TRBD1. This TCR came from a human donor with multiple sclerosis. Material: CD8+ T cells from PBMCs. The CDR3, as DNA: TGCGCCAGCAGCCACGGACAGGCTGAAGCTTTCTTT. This gives the protein CASSHGQAEAFF.